This T cell receptor (beta chain) was identified during a study of cytomegalovirus exposure and HLA in healthy donors. Study details: Unique TCR beta sequences numbering over 100 million came from about 180 million T cells in an earlier analysis. Counted in an early data release were roughly 87 million unique TCRs from HLA-typed donors.

Turning to this clone: The antigen is unknown.

PCR primers comprised 60 Vbeta and 13 Jbeta primers. The method was immunoSEQ multiplex PCR; TCRdb's version includes in-frame clones alone and lacks a portion of them. The sample comprises some 95,000 clones, roughly 77% of which are singletons, and approximately 7.9% rests with the top ten. Study outcomes and limitations: In an earlier analysis, in roughly 600 donors, most V segments appeared productive either ~87% or ~30% of the time. V- and J-gene trimming in TCR beta was tied to a missense DCLRE1C variant by an analysis performed later.

V was shortened by 7 bases and J by 3 bases, with 18 bases between the two germline ends. CDR1 is SGHTA, CDR2 FQGNSA, per germline. The CDR3 length is 16 residues. Source material: PBMCs. The chain employs TRBV7-2 and TRBJ2-2, with D maybe TRBD1 (5 bases). This sequence was found in a man aged 25 to 40 in good health and CMV-seronegative. The CDR3 protein is CASTLVRQGDTGELFF. For the CDR3, the DNA is TGTGCCAGCACCCTGGTCAGGCAGGGTGACACCGGGGAGCTGTTTTTT.